This TCR beta chain was sequenced in a study of OX40 agonist ivuxolimab in advanced cancers. About the research overall: As their treatment, patients were administered ivuxolimab, an agonistic anti-OX40 (CD134) antibody. Hepatocellular carcinoma, melanoma, renal cell or head and neck cancer was diagnosed in the dose-escalation patients. Past anti-PD-1, anti-PD-L1 or anti-CTLA-4 therapy was accepted, and roughly 37% had received some.

For this clone: Its matching antigen is unknown.

Study-level points and caveats: There were also nonresponders showing low normalized T-cell clonal expansion.

The data were produced by immunoSEQ multiplex PCR, yet TCRdb's version contains in-frame clones alone and is incomplete. The table records 100,000 or so clones, approximately 85% of them present only once. This CDR3 is built from 14 residues. Germline V gene lookup returns CDR1 SGHDN and CDR2 FVKESK. V was shortened by 4 bases and J by 7 bases, with 14 bases between the two germline ends. This specimen was CD4+ or CD8+ T cells sorted from blood, taken in a trial of the OX40 agonist ivuxolimab. The chain recombines TRBV14 with TRBJ2-1; D remains ambiguous. This sequence was found in an adult with an advanced solid tumor such as melanoma, head and neck, liver or kidney cancer. In DNA, the CDR3 is TGTGCCAGCAGCCTCCTCGAGGTCAGTAATGAGCAGTTCTTC. It encodes CASSLLEVSNEQFF.